This TCR beta chain was documented in a study of T cell changes during pregnancy in multiple sclerosis. Libraries were prepared by immunoSEQ multiplex PCR; TCRdb keeps only in-frame clonotypes and omits some of them. The top ten hold roughly 1% of the sample, which has over 60,000 clones, over 80% seen once. This material consisted of peripheral blood, taken in the first trimester of pregnancy. The receptor was derived from a female donor with multiple sclerosis, enrolled in a pregnancy study.

CDR3 protein: CASLAGETDTQYF. The CDR3 DNA follows: TGTGCCAGTCTAGCGGGAGAAACAGATACGCAGTATTTT. This chain joins TRBV7-9 and TRBJ2-3, with TRBD2 identical over 10 bases. CDR3 length: 13 amino acids. The germline V gene encodes CDR1 SEHNR and CDR2 FQNEAQ (reference sequence). V dropped 9 bases and J dropped 3; count of bases not matched to a gene: 3.